Each of the 7 T cell receptor beta chains below was sequenced from the same sample in a study of T cell repertoires in cytomegalovirus infection. TCRdb recomputed calls from the reads with MiXCR, one row per CDR3 protein. The data show about 490,000 distinct CDR3 sequences, about 15% seen once. The sequencing sample was made of CD8+ T cells from PBMCs. The receptors shown here come from a human donor in good health (CMV status not recorded). Some clones in this sample may be carry-over from other donors' samples.

A few counts support this clonotype. V usage is TRBV9 and J usage is TRBJ2-7; 8 nucleotides match TRBD2. The germline V gene has CDR1 SGDLS and CDR2 YYNGEE. The trim removed 4 bases at V and 5 bases at J, leaving 11 bases unmatched. This CDR3 spans 15 amino acids. CDR3 in amino acids: CASSPSGGGVHEQYF. The DNA of the CDR3 is TGTGCCAGCAGCCCCTCCGGGGGGGGAGTTCACGAGCAGTACTTC. Full variable domain (rest looked up from reference TRBV9 and TRBJ2-7): DSGVTQTPKHLITATGQRVTLRCSPRSGDLSVYWYQQSLDQGLQFLIQYYNGEERAKGNILERFSAQQFPDLHSELNLSSLELGDSALYFCASSPSGGGVHEQYFGPGTRLTVT.

The table lists this clonotype with many counts. V is TRBV7-6 and J is TRBJ2-3; 9 bases are a match to TRBD2. Looked up from germline, CDR1 is SGHVS and CDR2 is FNYEAQ. The CDR3 spans 15 residues. The V gene end was trimmed by 5 bases and the J gene end by 4 bases; junction bases not matched to a gene: 7. CDR3 residues: CASSRRGGGPDTQYF. As DNA, the CDR3 is TGTGCCAGCAGCCGGCGGGGGGGGGGGCCAGATACGCAGTATTTT.

This clonotype was seen more than once but under ten times. This chain links TRBV28 with TRBJ2-1; 7 bases fit TRBD1. The CDR3 has 16 residues. V lost 5 bases and J lost 7; bases outside the gene matches: 14. Germline V gene lookup returns CDR1 MDHEN and CDR2 SYDVKM. The DNA of the CDR3 is TGTGCCAGCAGTGCCCGGGACAGACAAGTAGAAAATGAGCAGTTCTTC. Translating it yields CASSARDRQVENEQFF. Drawing the rest from reference TRBV28 and TRBJ2-1, the complete variable domain is DVKVTQSSRYLVKRTGEKVFLECVQDMDHENMFWYRQDPGLGLRLIYFSYDVKMKEKGDIPEGYSVSREKKERFSLILESASTNQTSMYLCASSARDRQVENEQFFGPGTRLTVL.

The CDR3 sequence is CASSFSAGQRTYEQYF. As DNA, the CDR3 is TGTGCCAGCAGTTTCTCCGCAGGACAGCGCACCTACGAGCAGTACTTC. The chain carries TRBV27 and TRBJ2-7; D is perhaps TRBD1 (6 bases). CDR1 and CDR2 from the germline V gene are MNHEY and SMNVEV (reference sequence). The V end lost 3 bases, the J end lost 2 bases, and 17 bases lay between the germline ends. The length of the CDR3 is 16 residues.

V is TRBV5-1 and J is TRBJ2-7, with D possibly matching TRBD1 (6 bases). Germline CDR1 SGHRS, CDR2 YFSETQ. The CDR3 covers 14 residues. Deletions cut 0 bases from V and 2 bases from J, with 9 bases between. CDR3 region: CASSLGRQAYEQYF. CDR3 nucleotide sequence: TGCGCCAGCAGCTTGGGTAGACAGGCCTACGAGCAGTACTTC.

This clonotype appeared a few times. The chain employs TRBV27 and TRBJ1-4; D is unresolved. Germline-derived CDR1 and CDR2 are MNHEY and SMNVEV (reference sequence). The CDR3 covers 14 residues. The V gene lost 5 bases and the J gene lost 8 bases, with 15 bases spanning the gap. The CDR3 DNA is TGTGCCAGCAGTCCCGGCCCTGTAGGGGAAAAACTGTTTTTT. Its protein product is CASSPGPVGEKLFF.

About this clonotype itself: A much larger clone differs by one base, so this may be a read error. The conserved phenylalanine or tryptophan is not found at the CDR3 terminus, so this likely reflects a read error. The rearrangement joins TRBV27 to TRBJ2-1; 9 bases match TRBD2. V lost 2 bases to trimming and J lost 6 bases; unmatched junction nucleotides: 5. The CDR3 sequence is 15 residues long. Germline V gene sequence: CDR1 MNHEY, CDR2 SMNVEV (reference sequence). CDR3 amino acids: CASSLAGGSGNEQFL. For the CDR3, the DNA is TGTGCCAGCAGTTTAGCGGGAGGGTCGGGCAATGAGCAGTTCTTA.